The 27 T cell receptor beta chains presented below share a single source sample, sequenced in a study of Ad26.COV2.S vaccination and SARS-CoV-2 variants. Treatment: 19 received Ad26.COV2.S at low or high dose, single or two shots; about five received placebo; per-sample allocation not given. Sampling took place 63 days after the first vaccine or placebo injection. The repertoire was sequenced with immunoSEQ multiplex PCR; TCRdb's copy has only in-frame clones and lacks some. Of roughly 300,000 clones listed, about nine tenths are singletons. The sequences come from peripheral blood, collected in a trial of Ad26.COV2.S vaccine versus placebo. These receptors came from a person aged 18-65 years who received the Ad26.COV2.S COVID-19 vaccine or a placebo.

This CDR3 reads CASSEIAGGEYEQYF. The CDR3 bases are TGTGCCAGCAGTGAGATTGCAGGAGGAGAGTACGAGCAGTACTTC. V usage is TRBV2 and J usage is TRBJ2-7, with D tentatively TRBD2 (5 bases). The CDR3 is made up of 15 amino acids. Germline V CDR1 and CDR2: SNHLY, FYNNEI. V was pared by 3 bases and J by 4 bases, with 16 bases between.

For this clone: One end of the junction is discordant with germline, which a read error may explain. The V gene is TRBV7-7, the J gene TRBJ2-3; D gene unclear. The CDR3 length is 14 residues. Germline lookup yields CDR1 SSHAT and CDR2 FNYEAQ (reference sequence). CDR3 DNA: TGTGCTAGCAGCTTAGGGCCCCCCGCAGATACGCAGTATTTT. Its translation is CASSLGPPADTQYF.

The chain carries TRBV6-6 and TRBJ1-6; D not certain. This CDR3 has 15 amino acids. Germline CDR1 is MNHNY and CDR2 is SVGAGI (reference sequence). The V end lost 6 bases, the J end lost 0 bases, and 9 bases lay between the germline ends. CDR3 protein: CASSELSSYNSPLHF. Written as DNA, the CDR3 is TGTGCCAGCAGCGAGTTGAGCTCCTATAATTCACCCCTCCACTTT.

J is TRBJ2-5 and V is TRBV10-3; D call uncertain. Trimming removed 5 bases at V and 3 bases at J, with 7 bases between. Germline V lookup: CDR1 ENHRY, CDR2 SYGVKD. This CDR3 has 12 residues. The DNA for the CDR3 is TGTGCCATCAGTAATTCGGAAGAGACCCAGTACTTC. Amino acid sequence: CAISNSEETQYF.

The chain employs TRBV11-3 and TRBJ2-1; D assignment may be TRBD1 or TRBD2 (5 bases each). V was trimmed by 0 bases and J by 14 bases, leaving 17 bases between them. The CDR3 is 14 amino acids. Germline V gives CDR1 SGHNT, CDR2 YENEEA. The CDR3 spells CASSLDSGDDLKFF. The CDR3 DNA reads TGTGCCAGCAGCTTAGACTCTGGGGACGACCTTAAGTTCTTC. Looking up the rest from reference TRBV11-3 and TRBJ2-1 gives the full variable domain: EAGVVQSPRYKIIEKKQPVAFWCNPISGHNTLYWYLQNLGQGPELLIRYENEEAVDDSQLPKDRFSAERLKGVDSTLKIQPAELGDSAVYLCASSLDSGDDLKFFGPGTRLTVL.

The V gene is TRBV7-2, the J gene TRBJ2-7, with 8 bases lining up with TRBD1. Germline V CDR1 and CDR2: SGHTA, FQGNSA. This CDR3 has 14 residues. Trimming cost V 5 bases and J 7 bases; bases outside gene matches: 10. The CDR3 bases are TGTGCCAGCAGCATTGACAGGGGACCGTCAGAGCAGTACTTC. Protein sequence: CASSIDRGPSEQYF.

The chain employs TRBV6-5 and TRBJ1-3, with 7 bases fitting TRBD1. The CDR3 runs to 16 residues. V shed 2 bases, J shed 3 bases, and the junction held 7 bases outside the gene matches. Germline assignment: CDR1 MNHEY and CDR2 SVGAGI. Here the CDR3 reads CASSYALTGNGNTIYF. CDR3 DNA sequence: TGTGCCAGCAGTTACGCCCTGACAGGGAATGGAAACACCATATATTTT.

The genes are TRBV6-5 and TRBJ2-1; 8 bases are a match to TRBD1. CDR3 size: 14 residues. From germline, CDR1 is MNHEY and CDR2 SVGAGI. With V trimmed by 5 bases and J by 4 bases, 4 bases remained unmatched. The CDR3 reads CASSSWDRYNEQFF. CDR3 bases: TGTGCCAGCAGTAGCTGGGACAGGTACAATGAGCAGTTCTTC.

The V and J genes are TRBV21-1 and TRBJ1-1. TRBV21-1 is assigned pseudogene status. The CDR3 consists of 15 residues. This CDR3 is CASSKLAGQGAEAFF. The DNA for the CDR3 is TGTGCCAGCAGCAAATTAGCGGGGCAGGGGGCGGAAGCTTTCTTT.

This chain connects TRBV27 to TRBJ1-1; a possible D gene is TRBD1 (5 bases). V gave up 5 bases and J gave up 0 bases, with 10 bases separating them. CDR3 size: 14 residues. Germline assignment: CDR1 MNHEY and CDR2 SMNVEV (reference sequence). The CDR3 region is CASSPPGVNTEAFF. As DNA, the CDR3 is TGTGCCAGCAGTCCCCCGGGGGTGAACACTGAAGCTTTCTTT.

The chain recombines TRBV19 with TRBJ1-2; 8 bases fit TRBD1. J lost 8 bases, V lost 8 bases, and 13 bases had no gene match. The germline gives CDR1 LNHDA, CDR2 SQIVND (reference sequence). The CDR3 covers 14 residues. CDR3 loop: CASVRGRYSMGYTF. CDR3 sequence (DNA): TGTGCCAGTGTCAGGGGGCGATACTCTATGGGCTACACCTTC.

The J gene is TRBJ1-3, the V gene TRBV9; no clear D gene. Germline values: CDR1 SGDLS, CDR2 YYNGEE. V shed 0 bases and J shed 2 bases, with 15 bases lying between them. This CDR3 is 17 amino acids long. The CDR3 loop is CASSVDLGGSPGNTIYF. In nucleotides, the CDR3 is TGTGCCAGCAGCGTAGACTTAGGCGGAAGTCCTGGAAACACCATATATTTT. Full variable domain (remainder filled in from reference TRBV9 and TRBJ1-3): DSGVTQTPKHLITATGQRVTLRCSPRSGDLSVYWYQQSLDQGLQFLIQYYNGEERAKGNILERFSAQQFPDLHSELNLSSLELGDSALYFCASSVDLGGSPGNTIYFGEGSWLTVV.

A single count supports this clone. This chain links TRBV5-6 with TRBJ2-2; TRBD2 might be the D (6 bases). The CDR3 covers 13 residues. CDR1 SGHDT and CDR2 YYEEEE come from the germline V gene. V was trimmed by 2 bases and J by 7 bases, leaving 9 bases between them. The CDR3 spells CASSFLGGGELFF. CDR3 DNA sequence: TGTGCCAGCAGCTTCCTCGGGGGCGGGGAGCTGTTTTTT.

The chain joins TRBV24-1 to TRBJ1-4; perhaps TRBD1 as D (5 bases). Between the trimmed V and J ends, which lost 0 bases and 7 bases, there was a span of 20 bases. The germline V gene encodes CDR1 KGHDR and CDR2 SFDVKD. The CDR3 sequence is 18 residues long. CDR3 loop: CATSDLPGRIEGPEKLFF. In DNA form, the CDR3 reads TGTGCCACCAGTGATTTGCCAGGGAGGATAGAGGGGCCTGAAAAACTGTTTTTT.

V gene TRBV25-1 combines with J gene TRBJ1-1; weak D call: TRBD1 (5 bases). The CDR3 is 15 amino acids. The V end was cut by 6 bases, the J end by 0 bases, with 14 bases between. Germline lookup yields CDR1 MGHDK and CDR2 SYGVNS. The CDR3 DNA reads TGTGCCAGCAGAGGGGCCTTTGGATTGAACACTGAAGCTTTCTTT. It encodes CASRGAFGLNTEAFF. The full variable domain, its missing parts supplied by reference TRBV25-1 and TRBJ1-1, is EADIYQTPRYLVIGTGKKITLECSQTMGHDKMYWYQQDPGMELHLIHYSYGVNSTEKGDLSSESTVSRIRTEHFPLTLESARPSHTSQYLCASRGAFGLNTEAFFGQGTRLTVV.

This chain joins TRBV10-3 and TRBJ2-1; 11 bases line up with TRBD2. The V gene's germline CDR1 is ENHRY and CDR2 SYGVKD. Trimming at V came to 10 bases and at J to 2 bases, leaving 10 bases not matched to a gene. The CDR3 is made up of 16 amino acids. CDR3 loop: CATLFSGGATYNEQFF. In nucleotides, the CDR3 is TGTGCCACCCTATTTAGCGGGGGGGCCACCTACAATGAGCAGTTCTTC.

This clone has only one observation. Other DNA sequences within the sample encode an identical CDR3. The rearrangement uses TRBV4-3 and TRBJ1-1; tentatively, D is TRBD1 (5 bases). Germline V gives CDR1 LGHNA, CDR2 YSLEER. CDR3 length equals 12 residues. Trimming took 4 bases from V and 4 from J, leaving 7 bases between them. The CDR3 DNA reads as TGCGCCAGCAGCCGGGGCGGCACTGAAGCTTTCTTT. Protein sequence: CASSRGGTEAFF.

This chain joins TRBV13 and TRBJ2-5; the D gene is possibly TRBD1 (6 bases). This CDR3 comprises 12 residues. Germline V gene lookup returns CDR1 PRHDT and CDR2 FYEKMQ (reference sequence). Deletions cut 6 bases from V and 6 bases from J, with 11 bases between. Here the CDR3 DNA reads TGTGCCAGCAGTTGGGACAAGCAGACCCAGTACTTC. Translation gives CASSWDKQTQYF.

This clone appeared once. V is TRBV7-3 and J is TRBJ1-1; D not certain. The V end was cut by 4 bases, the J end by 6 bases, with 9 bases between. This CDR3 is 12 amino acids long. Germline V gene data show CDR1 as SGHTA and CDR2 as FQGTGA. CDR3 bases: TGTGCCAGCAGCTACGGAGGGTCTGAAGCTTTCTTT. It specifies CASSYGGSEAFF. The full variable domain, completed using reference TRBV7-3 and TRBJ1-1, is GAGVSQTPSNKVTEKGKYVELRCDPISGHTALYWYRQSLGQGPEFLIYFQGTGAADDSGLPNDRFFAVRPEGSVSTLKIQRTERGDSAVYLCASSYGGSEAFFGQGTRLTVV.

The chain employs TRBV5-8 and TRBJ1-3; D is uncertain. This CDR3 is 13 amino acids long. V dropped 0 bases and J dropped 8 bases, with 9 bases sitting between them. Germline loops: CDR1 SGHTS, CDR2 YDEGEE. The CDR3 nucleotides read TGTGCCAGCAGCTTGGTTATACGGGACACCATATATTTT. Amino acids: CASSLVIRDTIYF.

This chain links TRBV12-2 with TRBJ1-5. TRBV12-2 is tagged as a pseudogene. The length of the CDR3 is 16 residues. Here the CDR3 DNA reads TGTGCAAGTCGCTTAGAGAATCTAGGCCCTAATCAGCCCCAGCATTTT. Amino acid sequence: CASRLENLGPNQPQHF.

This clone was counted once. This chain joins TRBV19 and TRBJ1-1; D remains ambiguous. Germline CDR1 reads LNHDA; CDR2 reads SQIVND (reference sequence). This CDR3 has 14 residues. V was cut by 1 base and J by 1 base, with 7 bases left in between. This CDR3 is CASSIGGGNTEAFF. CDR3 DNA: TGTGCCAGTAGTATAGGTGGAGGGAACACTGAAGCTTTCTTT.

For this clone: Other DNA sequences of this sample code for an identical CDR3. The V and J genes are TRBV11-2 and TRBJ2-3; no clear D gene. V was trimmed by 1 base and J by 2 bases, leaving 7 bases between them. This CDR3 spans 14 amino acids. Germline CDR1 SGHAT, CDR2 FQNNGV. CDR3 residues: CASSLGGTTDTQYF. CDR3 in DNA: TGTGCCAGCAGCTTAGGAGGAACCACAGATACGCAGTATTTT.

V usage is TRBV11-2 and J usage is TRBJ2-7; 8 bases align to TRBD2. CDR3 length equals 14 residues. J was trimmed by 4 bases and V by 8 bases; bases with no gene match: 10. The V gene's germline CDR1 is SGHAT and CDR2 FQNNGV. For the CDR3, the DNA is TGTGCCAGCCGGGAGGGTGGACTTGCTTACGAGCAGTACTTC. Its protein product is CASREGGLAYEQYF.

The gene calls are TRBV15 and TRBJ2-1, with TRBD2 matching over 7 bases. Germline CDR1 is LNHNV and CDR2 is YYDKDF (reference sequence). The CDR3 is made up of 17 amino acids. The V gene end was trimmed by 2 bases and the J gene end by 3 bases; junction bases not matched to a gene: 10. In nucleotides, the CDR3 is TGTGCCACCAGCAGAAAAAGCCTGGGACTACTCTACAATGAGCAGTTCTTC. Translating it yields CATSRKSLGLLYNEQFF.

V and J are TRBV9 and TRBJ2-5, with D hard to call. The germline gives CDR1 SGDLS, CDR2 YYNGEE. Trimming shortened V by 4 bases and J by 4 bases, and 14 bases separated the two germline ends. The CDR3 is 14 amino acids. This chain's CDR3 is CASSSPASPETQYF. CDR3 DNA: TGTGCCAGCAGCAGCCCAGCTAGTCCAGAGACCCAGTACTTC.

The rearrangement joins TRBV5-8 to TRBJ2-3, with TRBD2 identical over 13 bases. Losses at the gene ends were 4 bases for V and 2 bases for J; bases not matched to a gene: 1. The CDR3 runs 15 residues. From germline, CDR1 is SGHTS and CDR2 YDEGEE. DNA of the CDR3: TGTGCCAGCAGCACTAGCGGGGGGGCCACAGATACGCAGTATTTT. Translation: CASSTSGGATDTQYF.